The entry below describes one TCR beta chain. Produced via immunoSEQ multiplex PCR; TCRdb's table is partial and in-frame only. The table lists a few hundred thousand clones, 84% of them singletons, with around 2.5% in the top ten. The CDR3 runs to 13 residues. Trimming took 0 bases from V and 7 from J, leaving 9 bases between them. Germline CDR1 reads MNHNS; CDR2 reads SASEGT. This sample was taken from a study of blood T cell repertoires in COVID-19. The chain joins TRBV6-1 to TRBJ1-2, with a possible D match to TRBD1 (5 bases). Source material: peripheral blood. This sequence was found in a man aged 40-50 years who had recovered from COVID-19. The CDR3 nucleotides read TGTGCCAGCAGTGAAGCGGAGGGGAGTGGCTACACCTTC. Amino acid sequence: CASSEAEGSGYTF.